The source of this TCR beta chain is a study of T-cell reconstitution after alpha-beta-depleted transplantation in children. The germline V gene encodes CDR1 SGHKS and CDR2 YYEKEE (reference sequence). This CDR3 has 14 residues. V was shortened by 5 bases and J by 4 bases, with 12 bases between the two germline ends. This clonotype has only a few counts. No antigen is known for it. Unique molecular identifiers were incorporated when the TCRbeta library was constructed. TCRdb reprocessed the PCR reads via MiXCR and lists one record per CDR3 protein. There are approximately 15,000 distinct CDR3 sequences in the sample; about 7.7% occur only once, and 35% to 40% lies in the top ten. Study-wide findings and caveats: Surviving recipient T cells and thymic progenitors underlay high day-60 TCRbeta diversity in some patients.

The sequences come from PBMCs, mostly from graft donor cells, collected 60 days after TCRalphabeta/CD19-depleted stem cell transplant. V usage is TRBV5-5 and J usage is TRBJ2-2; D not certain. The TCR comes from a boy in the first two years of life who had a stem cell transplant for Wiskott-Aldrich syndrome, so the T cells may come from the graft donor. This CDR3 is CASSSSTSTGELFF. CDR3 DNA: TGTGCCAGCAGTTCGTCGACAAGCACCGGGGAGCTGTTTTTT.